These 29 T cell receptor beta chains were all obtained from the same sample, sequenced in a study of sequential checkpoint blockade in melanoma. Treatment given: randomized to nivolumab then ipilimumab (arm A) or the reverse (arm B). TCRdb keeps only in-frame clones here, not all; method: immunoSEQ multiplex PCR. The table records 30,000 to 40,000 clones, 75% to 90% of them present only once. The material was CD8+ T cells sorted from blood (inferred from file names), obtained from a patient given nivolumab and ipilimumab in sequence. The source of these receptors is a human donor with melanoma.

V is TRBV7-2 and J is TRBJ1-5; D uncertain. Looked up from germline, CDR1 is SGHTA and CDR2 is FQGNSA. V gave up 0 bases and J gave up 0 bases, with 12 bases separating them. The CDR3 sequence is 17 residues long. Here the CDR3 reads CASSLASAGFSNQPQHF. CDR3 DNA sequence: TGTGCCAGCAGCTTAGCATCGGCGGGGTTTAGCAATCAGCCCCAGCATTTT.

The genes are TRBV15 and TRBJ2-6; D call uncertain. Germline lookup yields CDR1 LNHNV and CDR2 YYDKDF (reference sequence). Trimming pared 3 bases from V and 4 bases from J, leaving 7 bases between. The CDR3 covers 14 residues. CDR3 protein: CATSSPVGANVLTF. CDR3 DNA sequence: TGTGCCACCAGCAGCCCCGTCGGGGCCAACGTCCTGACTTTC.

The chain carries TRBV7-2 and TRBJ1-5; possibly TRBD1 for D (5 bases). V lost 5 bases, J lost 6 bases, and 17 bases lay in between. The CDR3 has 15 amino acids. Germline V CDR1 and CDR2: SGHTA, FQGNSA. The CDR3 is CASSPDKGWLQPQHF. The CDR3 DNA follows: TGTGCCAGCAGCCCAGACAAGGGGTGGCTTCAGCCCCAGCATTTT.

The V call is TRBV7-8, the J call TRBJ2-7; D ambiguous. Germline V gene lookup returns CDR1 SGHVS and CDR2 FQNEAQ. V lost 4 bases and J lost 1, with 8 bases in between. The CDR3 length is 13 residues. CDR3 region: CASSYDSSYEQYV. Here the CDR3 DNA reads TGTGCCAGCAGCTACGACTCTTCCTACGAGCAGTACGTC.

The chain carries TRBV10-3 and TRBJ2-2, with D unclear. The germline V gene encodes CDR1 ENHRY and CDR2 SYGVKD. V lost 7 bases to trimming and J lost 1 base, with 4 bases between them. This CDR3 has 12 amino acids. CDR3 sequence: CAIKRNTGELFF. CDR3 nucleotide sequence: TGTGCCATCAAGCGGAACACCGGGGAGCTGTTTTTT.

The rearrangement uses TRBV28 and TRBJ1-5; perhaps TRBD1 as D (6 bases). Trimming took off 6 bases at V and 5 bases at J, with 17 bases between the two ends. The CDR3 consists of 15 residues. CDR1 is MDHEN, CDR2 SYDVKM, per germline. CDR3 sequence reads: CASRYSGVAHQPQHF. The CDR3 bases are TGTGCCAGCAGATATTCAGGGGTTGCACATCAGCCCCAGCATTTT.

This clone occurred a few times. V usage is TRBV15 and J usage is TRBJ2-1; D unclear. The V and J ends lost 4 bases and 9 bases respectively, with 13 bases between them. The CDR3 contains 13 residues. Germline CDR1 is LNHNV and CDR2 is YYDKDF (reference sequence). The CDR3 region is CATSNVRFSEQFF. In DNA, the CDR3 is TGTGCCACCAGCAACGTCCGGTTCTCTGAGCAGTTCTTC. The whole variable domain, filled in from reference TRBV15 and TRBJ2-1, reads DAMVIQNPRYQVTQFGKPVTLSCSQTLNHNVMYWYQQKSSQAPKLLFHYYDKDFNNEADTPDNFQSRRPNTSFCFLDIRSPGLGDTAMYLCATSNVRFSEQFFGPGTRLTVL.

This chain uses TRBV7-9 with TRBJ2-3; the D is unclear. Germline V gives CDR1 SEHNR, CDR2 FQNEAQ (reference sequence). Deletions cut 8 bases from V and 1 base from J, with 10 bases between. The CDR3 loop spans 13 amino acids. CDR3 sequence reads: CASHKLGTDTQYF. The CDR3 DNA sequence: TGTGCCAGCCATAAACTGGGCACAGATACGCAGTATTTT. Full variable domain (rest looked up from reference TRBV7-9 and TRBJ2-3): DTGVSQNPRHKITKRGQNVTFRCDPISEHNRLYWYRQTLGQGPEFLTYFQNEAQLEKSRLLSDRFSAERPKGSFSTLEIQRTEQGDSAMYLCASHKLGTDTQYFGPGTRLTVL.

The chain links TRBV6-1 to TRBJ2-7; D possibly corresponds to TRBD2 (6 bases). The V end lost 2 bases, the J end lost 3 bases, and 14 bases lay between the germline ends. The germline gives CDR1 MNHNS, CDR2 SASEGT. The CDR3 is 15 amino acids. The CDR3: CASSEKTGVGYEQYF. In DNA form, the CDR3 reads TGTGCCAGCAGTGAAAAGACGGGAGTCGGCTACGAGCAGTACTTC.

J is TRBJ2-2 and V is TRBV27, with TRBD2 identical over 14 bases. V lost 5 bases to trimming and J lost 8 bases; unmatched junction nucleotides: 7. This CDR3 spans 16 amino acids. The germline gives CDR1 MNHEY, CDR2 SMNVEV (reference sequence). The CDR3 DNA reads TGTGCCAGCAGTGGGGGGACTAGCGGGGGACGGGGGGAGCTGTTTTTT. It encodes CASSGGTSGGRGELFF.

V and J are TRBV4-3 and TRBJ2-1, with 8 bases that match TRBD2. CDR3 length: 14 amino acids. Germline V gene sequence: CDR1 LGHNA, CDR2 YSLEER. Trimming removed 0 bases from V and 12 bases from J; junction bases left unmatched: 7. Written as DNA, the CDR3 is TGCGCCAGCAGCCAAGATCGGGGGGGGCTATGGCAGTTCTTC. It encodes CASSQDRGGLWQFF.

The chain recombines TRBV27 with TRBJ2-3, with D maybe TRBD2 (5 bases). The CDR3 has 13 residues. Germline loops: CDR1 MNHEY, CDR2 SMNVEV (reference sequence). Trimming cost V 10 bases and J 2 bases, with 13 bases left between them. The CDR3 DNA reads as TGTGCCACCTCCCGGGAAAACACAGATACGCAGTATTTT. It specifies CATSRENTDTQYF.

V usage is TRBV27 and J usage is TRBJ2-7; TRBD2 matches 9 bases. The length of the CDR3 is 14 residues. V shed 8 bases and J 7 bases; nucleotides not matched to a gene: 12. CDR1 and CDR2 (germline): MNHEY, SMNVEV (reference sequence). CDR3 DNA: TGTGCCAGCCGCGGGGCGGGAGGGTTGAGGGAGCAGTACGTC. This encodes CASRGAGGLREQYV.

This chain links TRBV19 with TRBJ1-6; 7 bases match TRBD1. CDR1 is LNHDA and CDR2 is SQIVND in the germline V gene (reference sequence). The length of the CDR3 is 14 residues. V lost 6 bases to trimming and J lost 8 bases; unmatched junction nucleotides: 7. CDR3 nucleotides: TGTGCCAGTAGCTGGGGGCAGGGGGATTCACCCCTCCACTTT. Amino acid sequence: CASSWGQGDSPLHF.

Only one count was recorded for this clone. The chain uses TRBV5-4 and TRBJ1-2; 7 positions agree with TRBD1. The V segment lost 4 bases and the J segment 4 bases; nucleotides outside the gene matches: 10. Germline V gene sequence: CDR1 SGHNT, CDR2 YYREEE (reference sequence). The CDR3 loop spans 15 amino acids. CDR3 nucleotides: TGTGCCAGCAGCCGGACTGAACAGGGGCCCTATGGCTACACCTTC. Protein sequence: CASSRTEQGPYGYTF.

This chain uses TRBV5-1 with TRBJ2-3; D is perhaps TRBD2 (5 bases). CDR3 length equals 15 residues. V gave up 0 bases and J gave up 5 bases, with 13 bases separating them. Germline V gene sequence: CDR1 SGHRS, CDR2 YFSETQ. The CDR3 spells CASSLGPFGIDTQYF. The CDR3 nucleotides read TGCGCCAGCAGCTTGGGCCCTTTCGGGATAGATACGCAGTATTTT.

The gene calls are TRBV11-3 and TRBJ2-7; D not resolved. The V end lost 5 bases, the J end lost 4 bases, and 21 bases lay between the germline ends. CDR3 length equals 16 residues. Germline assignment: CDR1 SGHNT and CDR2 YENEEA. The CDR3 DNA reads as TGTGCCAGCAGCACGACCCGGTGGGCGCGAACATACGAGCAGTACGTC. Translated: CASSTTRWARTYEQYV.

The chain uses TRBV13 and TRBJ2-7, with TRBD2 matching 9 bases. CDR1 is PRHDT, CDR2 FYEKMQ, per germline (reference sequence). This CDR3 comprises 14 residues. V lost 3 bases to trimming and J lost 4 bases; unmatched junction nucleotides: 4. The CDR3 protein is CASSLASGTYEQYF. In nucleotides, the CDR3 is TGTGCCAGCAGCTTGGCTAGCGGGACATACGAGCAGTACTTC. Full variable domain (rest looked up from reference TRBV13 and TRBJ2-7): AAGVIQSPRHLIKEKRETATLKCYPIPRHDTVYWYQQGPGQDPQFLISFYEKMQSDKGSIPDRFSAQQFSDYHSELNMSSLELGDSALYFCASSLASGTYEQYFGPGTRLTVT.

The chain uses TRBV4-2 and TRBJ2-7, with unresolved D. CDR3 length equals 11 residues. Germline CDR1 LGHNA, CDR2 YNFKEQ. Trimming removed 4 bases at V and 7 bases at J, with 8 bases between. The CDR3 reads CASSLSTEQYF. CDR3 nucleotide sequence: TGTGCCAGCAGCCTTTCGACAGAGCAGTACTTC.

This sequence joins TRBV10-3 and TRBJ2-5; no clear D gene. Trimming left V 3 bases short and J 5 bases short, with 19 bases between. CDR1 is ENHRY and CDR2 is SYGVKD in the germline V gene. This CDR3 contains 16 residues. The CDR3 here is CAISDPTGPHRETQYF. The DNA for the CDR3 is TGTGCCATCAGTGACCCGACGGGTCCTCACCGGGAGACCCAGTACTTC.

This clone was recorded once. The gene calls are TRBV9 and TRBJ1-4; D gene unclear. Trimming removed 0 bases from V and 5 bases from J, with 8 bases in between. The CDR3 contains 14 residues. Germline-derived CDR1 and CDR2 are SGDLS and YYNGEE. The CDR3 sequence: CASSVGRRNEKLFF. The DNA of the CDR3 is TGTGCCAGCAGCGTAGGCAGGAGGAATGAAAAACTGTTTTTT. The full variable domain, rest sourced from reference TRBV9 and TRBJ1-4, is DSGVTQTPKHLITATGQRVTLRCSPRSGDLSVYWYQQSLDQGLQFLIQYYNGEERAKGNILERFSAQQFPDLHSELNLSSLELGDSALYFCASSVGRRNEKLFFGSGTQLSVL.

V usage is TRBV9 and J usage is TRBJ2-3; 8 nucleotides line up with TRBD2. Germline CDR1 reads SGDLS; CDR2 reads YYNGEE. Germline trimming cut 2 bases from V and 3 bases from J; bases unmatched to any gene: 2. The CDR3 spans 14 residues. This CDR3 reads CASSVSGTTDTQYF. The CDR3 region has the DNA TGTGCCAGCAGCGTTAGCGGGACTACAGATACGCAGTATTTT.

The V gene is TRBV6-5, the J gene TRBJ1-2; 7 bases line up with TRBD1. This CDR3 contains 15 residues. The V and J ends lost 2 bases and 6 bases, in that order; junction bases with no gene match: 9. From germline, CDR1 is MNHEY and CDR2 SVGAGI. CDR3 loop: CASSYEGGWNNGYTF. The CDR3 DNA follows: TGTGCCAGCAGTTACGAAGGGGGCTGGAACAATGGCTACACCTTC.

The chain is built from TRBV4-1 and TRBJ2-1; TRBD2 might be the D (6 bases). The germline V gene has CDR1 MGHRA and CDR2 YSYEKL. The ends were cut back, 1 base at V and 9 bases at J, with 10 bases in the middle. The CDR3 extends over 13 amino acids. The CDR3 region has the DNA TGCGCCAGCAGCCAAGGGACCGGGAGTGAGCAGTTCTTC. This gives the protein CASSQGTGSEQFF.

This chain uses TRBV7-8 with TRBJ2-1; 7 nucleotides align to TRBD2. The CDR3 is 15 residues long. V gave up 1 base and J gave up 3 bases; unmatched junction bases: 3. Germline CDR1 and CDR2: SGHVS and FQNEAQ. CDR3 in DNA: TGTGCCAGCAGCTTAGGGGCGGGGGTCTACAATGAGCAGTTCTTC. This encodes CASSLGAGVYNEQFF.

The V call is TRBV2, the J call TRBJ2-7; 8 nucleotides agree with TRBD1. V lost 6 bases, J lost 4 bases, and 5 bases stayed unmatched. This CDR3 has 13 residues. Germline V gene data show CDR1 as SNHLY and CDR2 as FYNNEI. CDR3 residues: CASSWTGNYEQYV. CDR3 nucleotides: TGTGCCAGCAGCTGGACAGGGAATTACGAGCAGTACGTC.

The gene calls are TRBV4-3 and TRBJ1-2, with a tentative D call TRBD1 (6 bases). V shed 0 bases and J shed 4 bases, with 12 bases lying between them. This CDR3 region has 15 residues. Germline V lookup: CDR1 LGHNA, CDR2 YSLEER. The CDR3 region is CASSQDGLQGYGYTF. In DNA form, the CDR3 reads TGCGCCAGCAGCCAAGACGGGTTACAGGGCTATGGCTACACCTTC.

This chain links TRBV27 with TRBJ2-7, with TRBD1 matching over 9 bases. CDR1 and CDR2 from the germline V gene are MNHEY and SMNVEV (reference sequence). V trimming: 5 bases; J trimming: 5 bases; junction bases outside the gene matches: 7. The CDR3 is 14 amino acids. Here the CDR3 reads CASSLTGTGHEQYF. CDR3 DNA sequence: TGTGCCAGCAGTCTAACCGGGACAGGGCACGAGCAGTACTTC.

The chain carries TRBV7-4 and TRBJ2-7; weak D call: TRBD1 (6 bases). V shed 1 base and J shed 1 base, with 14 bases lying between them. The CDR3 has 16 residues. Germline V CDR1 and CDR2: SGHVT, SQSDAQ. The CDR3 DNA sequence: TGTGCCAGCAGCTTAGAGTTGCGTACAGGGTCCTACGAGCAGTACGTC. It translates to CASSLELRTGSYEQYV.